Below, 13 T cell receptor beta chains from the same sample are listed, as sequenced in a study of cytomegalovirus exposure and HLA in healthy donors. The data were produced by immunoSEQ multiplex PCR, yet TCRdb's version contains in-frame clones alone and is incomplete. The sample has about 360,000 clones; more than 80% are singletons. The sample was PBMCs. The source is a woman younger than 35 in good health and CMV-seronegative.

This clone occurred once. The chain combines TRBV7-2 with TRBJ2-7; D is undetermined. In germline, CDR1 is SGHTA, CDR2 FQGNSA. The CDR3 runs to 12 residues. Trimming took off 3 bases at V and 0 bases at J, with 3 bases between the two ends. CDR3: CASSFNSYEQYF. CDR3 DNA sequence: TGTGCCAGCAGCTTTAACTCCTACGAGCAGTACTTC.

The genes are TRBV5-4 and TRBJ1-4; no clear D gene. Trimming left V 5 bases short and J 0 bases short, with 5 bases between. The CDR3 totals 13 residues. The V gene's germline CDR1 is SGHNT and CDR2 YYREEE (reference sequence). The CDR3 region is CASRPATNEKLFF. CDR3 nucleotide sequence: TGTGCCAGCAGGCCAGCAACTAATGAAAAACTGTTTTTT.

The CDR3 region has the DNA TGTGCCAGCAGTGACGGGATTGGGGGGAGTGAGCAGTTCTTC. This sequence encodes CASSDGIGGSEQFF. The chain employs TRBV2 and TRBJ2-1; D possibly corresponds to TRBD2 (6 bases). The CDR3 has 14 residues. CDR1 and CDR2 from the germline V gene are SNHLY and FYNNEI. Trimming left V 3 bases short and J 9 bases short, with 15 bases between.

The genes are TRBV14 and TRBJ1-6, with TRBD1 matching 7 bases. V was clipped by 1 base and J by 5 bases; unmatched bases: 11. Germline CDR1 reads SGHDN; CDR2 reads FVKESK. The CDR3 is 18 amino acids. CDR3 bases: TGTGCCAGCAGCCAAGTCTCAGAGACAGGGTATCATAATTCACCCCTCCACTTT. Protein sequence: CASSQVSETGYHNSPLHF. Filled out from reference TRBV14 and TRBJ1-6, the complete variable domain reads EAGVTQFPSHSVIEKGQTVTLRCDPISGHDNLYWYRRVMGKEIKFLLHFVKESKQDESGMPNNRFLAERTGGTYSTLKVQPAELEDSGVYFCASSQVSETGYHNSPLHFGNGTRLTVT.

V and J are TRBV5-4 and TRBJ1-1, with TRBD1 as a possible D gene (5 bases). Trimming shortened V by 4 bases and J by 4 bases, and 17 bases separated the two germline ends. The CDR3 sequence is 15 residues long. Germline CDR1 is SGHNT and CDR2 is YYREEE (reference sequence). CDR3 sequence reads: CASSNDRPRGTEAFF. The DNA for the CDR3 is TGTGCCAGCAGCAACGACCGGCCTAGGGGCACTGAAGCTTTCTTT.

This chain joins TRBV18 and TRBJ2-5; 10 positions agree with TRBD2. The V gene's germline CDR1 is KGHSH and CDR2 LQKENI. The CDR3 totals 15 residues. Germline trimming cut 6 bases from V and 4 bases from J; bases unmatched to any gene: 8. The CDR3 nucleotides read TGTGCCAGCTCTCCAGCGGTAGCGGGAGGAGAGACCCAGTACTTC. Translating it yields CASSPAVAGGETQYF. The variable domain in full, with the rest retrieved from reference TRBV18 and TRBJ2-5, is NAGVMQNPRHLVRRRGQEARLRCSPMKGHSHVYWYRQLPEEGLKFMVYLQKENIIDESGMPKERFSAEFPKEGPSILRIQQVVRGDSAAYFCASSPAVAGGETQYFGPGTRLLVL.

This clone was picked up a small number of times. The chain couples TRBV6-5 to TRBJ2-7; weak D call: TRBD2 (5 bases). The germline V and J ends were trimmed by 2 bases and 1 base, with 9 bases remaining between them. The length of the CDR3 is 14 residues. The V gene's germline CDR1 is MNHEY and CDR2 SVGAGI. This chain's CDR3 is CASSYGGPSYEQYF. The CDR3 DNA follows: TGTGCCAGCAGTTACGGAGGCCCGTCCTACGAGCAGTACTTC.

The J gene is TRBJ1-1, the V gene TRBV28, with 7 bases lining up with TRBD1. This CDR3 region has 15 residues. In germline, CDR1 is MDHEN, CDR2 SYDVKM. The J segment lost 4 bases and the V segment lost 2 bases, leaving 7 bases of the junction unmatched. The CDR3 spells CASSLTGTDRTEAFF. The DNA for the CDR3 is TGTGCCAGCAGTTTAACCGGGACAGATCGCACTGAAGCTTTCTTT.

The chain uses TRBV7-9 and TRBJ1-5; tentative D call: TRBD1 (6 bases). The CDR3 is made up of 14 amino acids. V was trimmed by 5 bases and J by 6 bases, leaving 14 bases between them. Germline V gene sequence: CDR1 SEHNR, CDR2 FQNEAQ (reference sequence). The CDR3 is CASSPQGEGQPQHF. CDR3 DNA sequence: TGTGCCAGCAGCCCACAGGGTGAGGGTCAGCCCCAGCATTTT.

This clone is a singleton in its sample. The chain combines TRBV25-1 with TRBJ1-1; D is unresolved. V was shortened by 1 base and J by 4 bases, with 10 bases between the two germline ends. The CDR3 is made up of 14 amino acids. Germline values: CDR1 MGHDK, CDR2 SYGVNS. The DNA of the CDR3 is TGTGCCAGCAGTGAATCCCCGAGTACCACTGAAGCTTTCTTT. Translated, it gives CASSESPSTTEAFF.

The chain employs TRBV5-5 and TRBJ2-2; TRBD2 is a possible D gene (6 bases). The germline gives CDR1 SGHKS, CDR2 YYEKEE (reference sequence). The V gene lost 2 bases and the J gene lost 0 bases, with 8 bases spanning the gap. The CDR3 has 15 amino acids. The DNA for the CDR3 is TGTGCCAGCAGCTTCACGGGGGCGAACACCGGGGAGCTGTTTTTT. Translated, it gives CASSFTGANTGELFF.

The gene calls are TRBV29-1 and TRBJ1-2; 10 bases match TRBD1. Germline V gene data show CDR1 as SQVTM and CDR2 as ANQGSEA. This CDR3 spans 13 amino acids. The V and J ends lost 4 bases and 7 bases, in that order; junction bases with no gene match: 6. CDR3 sequence (DNA): TGCAGCGTTGGCCGGGACAGGGGATTTGGCTACACCTTC. Translation gives CSVGRDRGFGYTF. Looking up the rest from reference TRBV29-1 and TRBJ1-2 gives the full variable domain: SAVISQKPSRDICQRGTSLTIQCQVDSQVTMMFWYRQQPGQSLTLIATANQGSEATYESGFVIDKFPISRPNLTFSTLTVSNMSPEDSSIYLCSVGRDRGFGYTFGSGTRLTVV.

The V gene is TRBV5-1, the J gene TRBJ2-3; possibly TRBD2 for D (6 bases). Per germline, CDR1 SGHRS and CDR2 YFSETQ. Between the trimmed V and J ends, which lost 3 bases and 6 bases, there was a span of 11 bases. CDR3 size: 13 residues. CDR3 sequence (DNA): TGCGCCAGCAGCTCGGCTGGGAGGGATACGCAGTATTTT. This sequence encodes CASSSAGRDTQYF.